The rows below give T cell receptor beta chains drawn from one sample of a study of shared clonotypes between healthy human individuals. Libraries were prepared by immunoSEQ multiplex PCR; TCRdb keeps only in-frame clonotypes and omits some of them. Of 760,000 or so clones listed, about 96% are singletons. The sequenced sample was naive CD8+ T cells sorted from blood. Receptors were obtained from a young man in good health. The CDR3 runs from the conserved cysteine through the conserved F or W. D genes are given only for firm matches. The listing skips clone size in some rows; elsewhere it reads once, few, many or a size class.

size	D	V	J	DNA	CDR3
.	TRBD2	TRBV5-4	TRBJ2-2	TGTGCCAACCGGGACTACCTGAACACCGGGGAGCTGTTTTTT	CANRDYLNTGELFF
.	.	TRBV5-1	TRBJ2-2	TGCGCCAGCAGCTCCCTGGGGGGCGGGGAGCTGTTTTTT	CASSSLGGGELFF
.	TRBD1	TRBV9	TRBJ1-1	TGTGCCAGCAGCGTAGGGACAGGGCTTCGTGAAGCTTTCTTT	CASSVGTGLREAFF
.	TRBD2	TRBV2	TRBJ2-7	TGTGCCAGCAAGGCGGAAGCGGGAGCCGACGAGCAGTACTTC	CASKAEAGADEQYF
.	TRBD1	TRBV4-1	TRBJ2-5	TGCGCCAGCAGCCAGGGACAGGGATGGCAGGAGACCCAGTACTTC	CASSQGQGWQETQYF
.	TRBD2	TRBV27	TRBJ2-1	TGTGCCAGCAGTCATCGACTAGCGGGAGTGGGGAATGAGCAGTTCTTC	CASSHRLAGVGNEQFF
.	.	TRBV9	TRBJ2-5	TGTGCCAGCAGCACCACAGGAAGCGCAGAGACCCAGTACTTC	CASSTTGSAETQYF
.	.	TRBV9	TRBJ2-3	TGTGCCAGCAGCCGGGTGGGGGCCCCCTTAGATACGCAGTATTTT	CASSRVGAPLDTQYF
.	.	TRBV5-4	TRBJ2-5	TGTGCCAGCAGCTTGGACAGGAGCAATCAAGAGACCCAGTACTTC	CASSLDRSNQETQYF
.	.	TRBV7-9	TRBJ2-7	TGTGCCAGCAGCCCAGGGCTCTACGAGCAGTACTTC	CASSPGLYEQYF
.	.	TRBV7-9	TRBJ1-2	TGTGCCAGCAGCTTATTCGTGGCCAAGGATGGCTACACCTTC	CASSLFVAKDGYTF
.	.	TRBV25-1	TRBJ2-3	TGTGCCAGCAGTGAATTAACAGGGAGCACAGATACGCAGTATTTT	CASSELTGSTDTQYF
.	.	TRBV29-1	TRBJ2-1	TGCAGCGTTGTCAGTTCCGATTACAATGAGCAGTTCTTC	CSVVSSDYNEQFF
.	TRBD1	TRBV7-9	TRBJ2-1	TGTGCCAGCAGCCCCGGACAGGGTTATGTGAGAGACAATGAGCAGTTCTTC	CASSPGQGYVRDNEQFF
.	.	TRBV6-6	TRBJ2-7	TGTGCCAGCAGAAGTCCCAGAAGTAAGTCCTACGAGCAGTACTTC	CASRSPRSKSYEQYF
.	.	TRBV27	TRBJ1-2	TGTGCCAGCAGTTTCTTAGACACGACAGGAGCCTATGGCTACACCTTC	CASSFLDTTGAYGYTF
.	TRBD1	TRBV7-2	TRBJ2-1	TGTGCCAGCAGCTTAGATCCATACCGGGACAGATTTTATTTGGAGCAGTTCTTC	CASSLDPYRDRFYLEQFF
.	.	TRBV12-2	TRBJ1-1	TGTGCAAGTATGCGTTGGGGGAACACTGAAGCTTTCTTT	CASMRWGNTEAFF
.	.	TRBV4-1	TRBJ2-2	TGCGCCAGCAGCCAAGAGGGGCTGGCGGGCGGGGAGCTGTTTTTT	CASSQEGLAGGELFF
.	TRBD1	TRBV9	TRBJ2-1	TGTGCCAGCGAGAAGACTGGACAGGAACCCTACAATGAGCAGTTCTTC	CASEKTGQEPYNEQFF
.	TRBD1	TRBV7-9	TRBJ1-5	TGTGCCAGCAGCACGGGGACAGCTAGCAATCAGCCCCAGCATTTT	CASSTGTASNQPQHF
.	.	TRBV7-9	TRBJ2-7	TGTGCCAGCAGCCCAGGGTTCTACGAGCAGTACTTC	CASSPGFYEQYF
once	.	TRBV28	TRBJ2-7	TGTGCCAGCAGTTTTAGTACGTACGAGCAGTACTTC	CASSFSTYEQYF
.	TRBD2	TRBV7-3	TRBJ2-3	TGTGCCAGCTCGATCGGCGGGAGTCTCGGCACAGATACGCAGTATTTT	CASSIGGSLGTDTQYF
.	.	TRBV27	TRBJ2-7	TGTGCCAGCAGCCTCACCCCGTCCTACGAGCAGTACTTC	CASSLTPSYEQYF
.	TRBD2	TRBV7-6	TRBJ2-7	TGTGCCAGCAGCTTTGACGGGCAGACTAGCGGCTACGAGCAGTACTTC	CASSFDGQTSGYEQYF
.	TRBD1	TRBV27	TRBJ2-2	TGTGCCAGCAGACCGGGACAGGGGAACACCGGGGAGCTGTTTTTT	CASRPGQGNTGELFF
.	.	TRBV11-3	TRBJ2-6	TGTGCCAGCAGCTCCCGGACGGGGGGGGCCAACGTCCTGACTTTC	CASSSRTGGANVLTF
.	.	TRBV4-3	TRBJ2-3	TGCGCCAGCAGCCAAGACGGGGGATCTGGAGATACGCAGTATTTT	CASSQDGGSGDTQYF
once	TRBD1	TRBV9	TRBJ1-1	TGTGCCAGCAGCGTGAAAGGGACAGGGGGCGATGCTTTCTTT	CASSVKGTGGDAFF
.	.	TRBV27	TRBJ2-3	TGTGCCAGCAGTTTCCATCACACAGATACGCAGTATTTT	CASSFHHTDTQYF
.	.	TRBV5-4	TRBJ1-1	TGTGCCAGCAGCTTGGAAACGTCGGGCACTGAAGCTTTCTTT	CASSLETSGTEAFF
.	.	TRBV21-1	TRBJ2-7	TGTGCCAGCAGTCCCCCGGGGGACACAGGGTACGAGCAGTACTTC	CASSPPGDTGYEQYF
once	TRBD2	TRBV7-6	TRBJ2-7	TGTGCCAGCAGTGGGGTAGCGGGAGGTCTGTACGAGCAGTACTTC	CASSGVAGGLYEQYF
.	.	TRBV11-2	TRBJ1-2	TGTGCCAGCAGCTTACAGGGAAACTATGGCTACACCTTC	CASSLQGNYGYTF
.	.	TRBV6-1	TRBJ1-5	TGTGCCAGCAGTGAAATGGGCAATCAGCCCCAGCATTTT	CASSEMGNQPQHF
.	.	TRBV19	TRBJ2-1	TGTGCCAGTAGTATTGGCTTCTACAATGAGCAGTTCTTC	CASSIGFYNEQFF
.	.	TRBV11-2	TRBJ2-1	TGTGCCAGCAGCTTCCTAGCTGAGCAGTTCTTC	CASSFLAEQFF
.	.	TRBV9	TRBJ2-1	TGTGCCAGCAGCGTAGTAGATTTCAATGAGCAGTTCTTC	CASSVVDFNEQFF
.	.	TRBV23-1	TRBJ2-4	TGCGCCAGCAGTCAATCGCGCTCGGGGGCACTAGCCAAAAACATTCAGTACTTC	CASSQSRSGALAKNIQYF
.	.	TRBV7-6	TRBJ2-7	TGTGCCAGCAGCTTAGCGCAGGGGACCACCTACGAGCAGTACTTC	CASSLAQGTTYEQYF
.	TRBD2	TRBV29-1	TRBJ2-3	TGCAGCGTTGAGGGACTAGACATGGATACGCAGTATTTT	CSVEGLDMDTQYF
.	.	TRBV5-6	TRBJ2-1	TGTGCCAGCAGCGCGGGATACAATGAGCAGTTCTTC	CASSAGYNEQFF
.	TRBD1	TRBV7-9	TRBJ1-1	TGTGCCAGCAGCGTAGACGCCGGGACAGTGAGCACTGAAGCTTTCTTT	CASSVDAGTVSTEAFF
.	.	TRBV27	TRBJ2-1	TGTGCCAGCAGCCGGGCCCTCGGTGAGCAGTTCTTC	CASSRALGEQFF
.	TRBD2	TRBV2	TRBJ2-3	TGTGCCAGCAGTCCTGGACTAGCATCAGATACGCAGTATTTT	CASSPGLASDTQYF
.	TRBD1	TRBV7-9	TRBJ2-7	TGTGCCAGCAGCCACGACAGGGGGTACGAGCAGTACTTC	CASSHDRGYEQYF
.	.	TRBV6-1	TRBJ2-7	TGTGCCAGCCTAGACAGGCAGCTCTACGAGCAGTACTTC	CASLDRQLYEQYF
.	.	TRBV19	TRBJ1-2	TGTGCCAGTAGTATTGGACAGAGCTATGGCTACACCTTC	CASSIGQSYGYTF
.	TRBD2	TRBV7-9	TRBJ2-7	TGTGCCAGCAGCTTAGTCGCGGCGGGAGGGCCTTACGAGCAGTACTTC	CASSLVAAGGPYEQYF
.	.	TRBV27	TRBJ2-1	TGTGCCAGCAGTTTAAAAGGGCCGGAGGGGAATGAGCAGTTCTTC	CASSLKGPEGNEQFF
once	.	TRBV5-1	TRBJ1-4	TGCGCCAGCAGCTTGGCCCCCGCGGCAACTAATGAAAAACTGTTTTTT	CASSLAPAATNEKLFF
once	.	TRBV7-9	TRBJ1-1	TGTGCCAGCAGCTTAGGGTCAGGTGGAGAAGCTTTCTTT	CASSLGSGGEAFF
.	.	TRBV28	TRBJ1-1	TGTGCCACCGGGGACACTGAAGCTTTCTTT	CATGDTEAFF